Listed below are T cell receptor beta chains from one sample, sequenced in a study of vaccination and CD4 T cells after COVID-19. TCRdb independently ran MiXCR on the PCR reads; one entry per CDR3 protein. The sample has 9,500 to 15,000 distinct CDR3 sequences, 76% seen once. The antigens of these receptors remain unknown. Sequencing used CD4+ T cells from blood, cultured in vitro. These receptor sequences come from a human donor who had recovered from COVID-19. Both conserved end residues are part of each CDR3. A D gene is named only where the DNA matches it firmly. Clone sizes are given selectively: once, few, many, or a class where the clone is expanded.

TRBV28	.	.	TRBJ1-5	TGTGCCAGCAGCCTTAGCGGGGTCGGACAGCCCCAGCATTTT	CASSLSGVGQPQHF
TRBV6-1	TRBD1	.	TRBJ1-2	TGTGCCAGCAGTGGACGGGACAGACTTAACTATGGCTACACCTTC	CASSGRDRLNYGYTF
TRBV20-1	TRBD1	.	TRBJ1-5	TGCAGTGCTAGAGTCAGTTGGGGACAGGGGTTTCAGCCCCAGCATTTT	CSARVSWGQGFQPQHF
TRBV6-1	.	.	TRBJ1-2	TGTGCCAGCACCCCCGGTTACTATGGCTACACCTTC	CASTPGYYGYTF
TRBV6-5	.	.	TRBJ2-7	TGTGCCAGCAGTTACTCGGGTTTTGGCTCCTACGAGCAGTACTTC	CASSYSGFGSYEQYF
TRBV20-1	.	.	TRBJ1-6	TGCAGTGCTAGAGATTGGGGGATTGATTCACCCCTCCACTTT	CSARDWGIDSPLHF
TRBV20-1	.	.	TRBJ1-6	TGCAGTGCTAGAGACCTCAGGGGAGGGAGTTCACCCCTCCACTTT	CSARDLRGGSSPLHF
TRBV21-1	.	.	TRBJ2-4	TGTGCCGGCTATAGTGGGGCGGCCAAAAACATTCAGTACTTC	CAGYSGAAKNIQYF
TRBV18	.	.	TRBJ1-5	TGTGCCAGCTCCATACTATCTATGGATCAGCCCCAGCATTTT	CASSILSMDQPQHF
TRBV10-3	.	.	TRBJ2-5	TGTGCCATCAGTGAGAGACCACAAGAGACCCAGTACTTC	CAISERPQETQYF
TRBV20-1	.	.	TRBJ1-6	TGCAGCGCCCCGTGGGGGGTAGTTGCCTCTGGTTCACCCCTCCACTTT	CSAPWGVVASGSPLHF
TRBV7-2	.	.	TRBJ2-7	TGTGCCAGCAGCTTAGGAACGACCTACGAGCAGTACTTC	CASSLGTTYEQYF
TRBV19	TRBD2	.	TRBJ2-5	TGTGCCAGTAGTATAGAGGGAGCGGGGCAAGAGACCCAGTACTTC	CASSIEGAGQETQYF
TRBV27	TRBD2	.	TRBJ2-1	TGTGCCAGCAGTTCCAGAGGACTAGGGCAGTTCTTC	CASSSRGLGQFF
TRBV6-2/TRBV6-3	TRBD1	.	TRBJ2-2	TGTGCCAGCAGTACAACCCTGGGACAGGGGACTTACACCGGGGAGCTGTTTTTT	CASSTTLGQGTYTGELFF
TRBV19	.	once	TRBJ2-7	TGTGCCAGTAGTATTCCCCCTTACGAGCAGTACTTC	CASSIPPYEQYF
TRBV5-1	TRBD1	.	TRBJ1-2	TGCGCCAGCAGCTTGGGTGGGACAGGGACCTATGGCTACACCTTC	CASSLGGTGTYGYTF
TRBV20-1	TRBD1	once	TRBJ2-7	TGCAGTGCTGGCACGGACAGGGGATCTGTGCAGTACTTC	CSAGTDRGSVQYF
TRBV6-2/TRBV6-3	.	few	TRBJ1-2	TGTGCCAGCAGTTCCCAACGTTCCGGCCCCTATGGCTACACCTTC	CASSSQRSGPYGYTF
TRBV28	.	.	TRBJ2-5	TGTGCCAGCAGTTTAATGTTTGAGACCCAGTACTTC	CASSLMFETQYF
TRBV6-4	.	.	TRBJ2-1	TGTGCCAGCAGCCCCCACCAGCGACAGGTTCTCGACAATGAGCAGTTCTTC	CASSPHQRQVLDNEQFF
TRBV27	.	once	TRBJ2-1	TGTGCCAGCAGCCCCGCCGGGGGAATCGGGGAGCAGTTCTTC	CASSPAGGIGEQFF
TRBV18	.	.	TRBJ1-1	TGTGCCAGCTCCCCCGCCCAAGGGACCTTGAACACTGAAGCTTTCTTT	CASSPAQGTLNTEAFF
TRBV6-4	.	.	TRBJ2-5	TGTGCCAGCAGTGTTGTTGGGGGAGCTGACCAGTACTTC	CASSVVGGADQYF
TRBV24-1	.	few	TRBJ1-2	TGTGCCACCAAAACTGGCGGGGAAGGCTACACCTTC	CATKTGGEGYTF